These 20 T cell receptor beta chains were all obtained from the same sample, sequenced in a study of blood T cell repertoires in COVID-19. Only in-frame clones appear in the TCRdb table, and some are missing; sequencing was by immunoSEQ multiplex PCR. Among about 230,000 clones, approximately 88% were seen once, and the ten largest hold roughly 30%. Sample: peripheral blood. The source is a middle-aged man with acute or convalescent COVID-19.

A single count supports this clone. The chain carries TRBV11-2 and TRBJ2-5, with 9 bases fitting TRBD2. The CDR3 has 16 amino acids. Trimming cost V 3 bases and J 4 bases; bases outside gene matches: 9. Germline V gives CDR1 SGHAT, CDR2 FQNNGV. The CDR3 loop reads CASSFFSGSGGETQYF. The CDR3 DNA is TGTGCCAGCAGCTTCTTTAGCGGGAGTGGGGGAGAGACCCAGTACTTC.

With regard to this clone: A read error may produce the germline difference seen at one junction end. The V call is TRBV14, the J call TRBJ1-4; the match to TRBD1 covers 9 bases. The length of the CDR3 is 14 residues. Germline V gene sequence: CDR1 SGHDN, CDR2 FVKESK. As DNA, the CDR3 is TGTGCCAGCAGTCAAGGGACAGGGCTTACGAAACTGTTTTTT. Its protein is CASSQGTGLTKLFF.

The count of this clone is one. This chain connects TRBV6-6 to TRBJ1-1; 7 nucleotides match TRBD1. CDR1 MNHNY and CDR2 SVGAGI come from the germline V gene (reference sequence). The trim removed 4 bases at V and 5 bases at J, leaving 4 bases unmatched. The CDR3 covers 13 residues. The CDR3 loop is CASSLGQHTEAFF. The CDR3 DNA reads as TGTGCCAGCAGTTTGGGACAGCATACTGAAGCTTTCTTT.

The V call is TRBV5-5, the J call TRBJ2-7; no clear D. Trimming removed 0 bases from V and 5 bases from J, with 12 bases in between. The CDR3 totals 14 residues. CDR1 is SGHKS, CDR2 YYEKEE, per germline (reference sequence). DNA of the CDR3: TGTGCCAGCAGCTTGGCGCGAAGTATCAACGAGCAGTACTTC. It codes for CASSLARSINEQYF.

DNA of the CDR3: TGTGCCAGCAGTGAAGCGCTTCGAGGAAATCAGCCCCAGCATTTT. This gives the protein CASSEALRGNQPQHF. The chain recombines TRBV6-1 with TRBJ1-5, with D unclear. Germline V CDR1 and CDR2: MNHNS, SASEGT. The CDR3 contains 15 residues. V lost 0 bases, J lost 4 bases, and 10 bases lay in between.

V and J are TRBV2 and TRBJ1-5, with unresolved D. CDR3 size: 14 residues. Per the germline V gene, CDR1 is SNHLY and CDR2 is FYNNEI. V gave up 5 bases and J gave up 4 bases, with 12 bases separating them. CDR3 protein: CASSRGRRNQPQHF. DNA of the CDR3: TGTGCCAGCAGTCGGGGAAGGAGAAATCAGCCCCAGCATTTT.

This clone was recorded only once. The V gene is TRBV30, the J gene TRBJ2-5; D is uncertain. V lost 5 bases to trimming and J lost 1 base, with 11 bases between them. Germline V gene data show CDR1 as GTSNPN and CDR2 as SVGIG (reference sequence). The CDR3 consists of 13 residues. CDR3 in amino acids: CAWANGPQETQYF. DNA for the CDR3: TGTGCCTGGGCCAATGGGCCCCAAGAGACCCAGTACTTC.

V usage is TRBV7-2 and J usage is TRBJ2-1, with 9 bases that match TRBD2. Germline V gene data show CDR1 as SGHTA and CDR2 as FQGNSA. V lost 0 bases, J lost 4 bases, and 4 bases stayed unmatched. This CDR3 has 16 amino acids. CDR3 protein: CASSLAGLANYNEQFF. The CDR3 DNA sequence: TGTGCCAGCAGCTTAGCCGGACTAGCGAATTACAATGAGCAGTTCTTC.

The chain joins TRBV7-8 to TRBJ2-2; 7 bases match TRBD1. The germline V gene encodes CDR1 SGHVS and CDR2 FQNEAQ. J was trimmed by 3 bases and V by 6 bases; bases with no gene match: 4. This CDR3 is 14 amino acids long. CDR3 residues: CASRRGTDTGELFF. In DNA form, the CDR3 reads TGTGCCAGCAGAAGAGGGACAGACACCGGGGAGCTGTTTTTT.

For this clone: In the same sample, other DNA sequences code for this CDR3. The chain has TRBV9 and TRBJ1-1; D uncertain. V was shortened by 1 base and J by 3 bases, with 7 bases between the two germline ends. Germline V gives CDR1 SGDLS, CDR2 YYNGEE. This CDR3 has 13 amino acids. CDR3 region: CASSVSGDTEAFF. The CDR3 bases are TGTGCCAGCAGCGTATCCGGGGACACTGAAGCTTTCTTT.

This chain connects TRBV5-1 to TRBJ1-2, with D uncertain. Per germline, CDR1 SGHRS and CDR2 YFSETQ. Trimming stripped 1 base from V and 8 bases from J, with 9 bases between. The CDR3 is 12 amino acids. CDR3 sequence (DNA): TGCGCCAGCAGCTTGACTCGAGGGGGCTACACCTTC. Translation: CASSLTRGGYTF.

The chain combines TRBV15 with TRBJ2-7, with TRBD1 as a possible D gene (6 bases). In germline, CDR1 is LNHNV, CDR2 YYDKDF (reference sequence). Trimming took 0 bases from V and 7 from J, leaving 16 bases between them. The CDR3 is 15 residues long. This CDR3 reads CATSREKSGAGEQYF. CDR3 nucleotide sequence: TGTGCCACCAGCAGAGAGAAGTCAGGGGCCGGGGAGCAGTACTTC. The full variable domain, in which reference TRBV15 and TRBJ2-7 provide the parts outside the CDR3, is DAMVIQNPRYQVTQFGKPVTLSCSQTLNHNVMYWYQQKSSQAPKLLFHYYDKDFNNEADTPDNFQSRRPNTSFCFLDIRSPGLGDTAMYLCATSREKSGAGEQYFGPGTRLTVT.

The chain combines TRBV9 with TRBJ2-5, with 14 positions matching TRBD2. The CDR3 runs 16 residues. With V trimmed by 2 bases and J by 5 bases, 5 bases remained unmatched. CDR1 is SGDLS, CDR2 YYNGEE, per germline. The CDR3 DNA reads as TGTGCCAGCAGCGTTGGACTAGCGGGAGGTTATGAGACCCAGTACTTC. Translating it yields CASSVGLAGGYETQYF.

The V call is TRBV2, the J call TRBJ2-7, with 9 nucleotides matching TRBD1. V was clipped by 4 bases and J by 0 bases; unmatched bases: 4. Germline CDR1 SNHLY, CDR2 FYNNEI. CDR3 size: 15 residues. The chain's CDR3 is CASSGLTGGSYEQYF. Written as DNA, the CDR3 is TGTGCCAGCAGTGGACTGACAGGGGGCTCCTACGAGCAGTACTTC.

The V call is TRBV2, the J call TRBJ1-2; 11 positions match TRBD1. With V trimmed by 7 bases and J by 2 bases, 3 bases remained unmatched. Germline CDR1 and CDR2: SNHLY and FYNNEI. The CDR3 length is 14 residues. The CDR3 coding sequence is TGTGCCAGCACCTGGGACAGGGGGAACTATGGCTACACCTTC. This gives the protein CASTWDRGNYGYTF.

The chain recombines TRBV19 with TRBJ2-3, with D uncertain. Germline CDR1 LNHDA, CDR2 SQIVND (reference sequence). Trimming shortened V by 5 bases and J by 2 bases, and 11 bases separated the two germline ends. The CDR3 spans 14 residues. CDR3 loop: CASSSNLPTDTQYF. In nucleotides, the CDR3 is TGTGCCAGTAGTTCAAACTTGCCCACAGATACGCAGTATTTT.

V usage is TRBV3-1 (or the pseudogene TRBV3-2) and J usage is TRBJ1-4, with D unresolved. Germline CDR1 reads LGHDT; CDR2 reads YNNKEL (reference sequence). The CDR3 has 14 residues. V lost 6 bases to trimming and J lost 2 bases, with 10 bases between them. The CDR3 DNA follows: TGTGCCAGCAGTCGAGGGTCGACTAATGAAAAACTGTTTTTT. Translating it yields CASSRGSTNEKLFF.

CDR3 nucleotides: TGTGCCAGCAGTGAAATAGGAGGGGTAGGATCTCAGCCCCAGCATTTT. This sequence encodes CASSEIGGVGSQPQHF. The chain links TRBV6-1 to TRBJ1-5, with D perhaps TRBD1 (5 bases). V lost 2 bases, J lost 6 bases, and 17 bases lay in between. The V gene's germline CDR1 is MNHNS and CDR2 SASEGT. The CDR3 has 16 residues.

This clone was counted between two and nine times. The V and J genes are TRBV20-1 and TRBJ2-3, with TRBD2 matching over 11 bases. CDR1 DFQATT and CDR2 SNEGSKA come from the germline V gene (reference sequence). The CDR3 totals 15 residues. J was trimmed by 6 bases and V by 3 bases; bases with no gene match: 8. The DNA of the CDR3 is TGCAGTGCTAGTTTGGTAGCGGGAGGGTCGGATACGCAGTATTTT. Translating it yields CSASLVAGGSDTQYF.

J is TRBJ1-2 and V is TRBV6-1; tentatively, D is TRBD1 (5 bases). Looked up from germline, CDR1 is MNHNS and CDR2 is SASEGT. The CDR3 is 12 amino acids. V was pared by 3 bases and J by 4 bases, with 6 bases between. The CDR3 DNA follows: TGTGCCAGCAGTGACAGGGTCTATGGCTACACCTTC. It encodes CASSDRVYGYTF.